Following are 29 T cell receptor beta chains from one sample sequenced in a study of OX40 agonist ivuxolimab in advanced cancers. Receptors were amplified or captured by the immunoSEQ multiplex PCR assay. This is the immuneACCESS table as TCRdb keeps it, with only in-frame sequences that have V and J called. A part of the clones is gone; compared with another copy, unresolved V genes explain less than half, and the rest is unexplained. Within this sample are about 51,000 clones, with 80% to 85% of them counted one time only. The ten biggest clones cover just over 3% of the sample. The sequencing used CD4+ or CD8+ T cells sorted from blood, collected in a trial of the OX40 agonist ivuxolimab. The origin of the receptors is an adult with an advanced solid tumor such as melanoma, head and neck, liver or kidney cancer.

The J gene is TRBJ1-6, the V gene TRBV19; maybe TRBD1 (5 bases). With 9 bases removed from V and 6 bases from J, the gap between germline ends came to 9 bases. Germline CDR1 is LNHDA and CDR2 is SQIVND (reference sequence). The CDR3 length is 12 residues. CDR3 amino acids: CASRASNSPLHF. The DNA for the CDR3 is TGTGCCAGCAGGGCTAGTAATTCACCCCTCCACTTT. Using reference TRBV19 and TRBJ1-6 for the parts outside the CDR3, the full variable domain is DGGITQSPKYLFRKEGQNVTLSCEQNLNHDAMYWYRQDPGQGLRLIYYSQIVNDFQKGDIAEGYSVSREKKESFPLTVTSAQKNPTAFYLCASRASNSPLHFGNGTRLTVT.

The V call is TRBV10-3, the J call TRBJ2-1; TRBD1 aligns across 8 bases. Germline lookup yields CDR1 ENHRY and CDR2 SYGVKD. Unmatched junction bases numbered 3, after V lost 4 bases and J lost 10 bases. This CDR3 spans 12 amino acids. This chain's CDR3 is CAISGTGTEQFF. The CDR3 bases are TGTGCCATCAGTGGGACAGGGACCGAGCAGTTCTTC.

In this sample, this clone turned up a few times. This chain links TRBV28 with TRBJ1-3; D gene unclear. Deletions cut 0 bases from V and 0 bases from J, with 9 bases between. The CDR3 consists of 16 residues. Germline CDR1 and CDR2: MDHEN and SYDVKM. CDR3 in DNA: TGTGCCAGCAGTTTATGGGTACAGTTCTCTGGAAACACCATATATTTT. Translated, it gives CASSLWVQFSGNTIYF.

The rearrangement joins TRBV4-1 to TRBJ2-1; D not certain. The CDR3 totals 16 residues. The V gene lost 0 bases and the J gene lost 6 bases, with 15 bases spanning the gap. Per germline, CDR1 MGHRA and CDR2 YSYEKL. CDR3 in DNA: TGCGCCAGCAGCCAAGAGGGCGCGGCCCCGGGCAATGAGCAGTTCTTC. This sequence encodes CASSQEGAAPGNEQFF.

The chain couples TRBV19 to TRBJ2-7, with D maybe TRBD1 (6 bases). Germline CDR1 is LNHDA and CDR2 is SQIVND (reference sequence). V dropped 0 bases and J dropped 4 bases, with 13 bases sitting between them. This CDR3 contains 15 residues. The CDR3 nucleotides read TGTGCCAGTAGTATAGACAGGGGACCCACGTACGAGCAGTACTTC. Translating it yields CASSIDRGPTYEQYF.

J is TRBJ2-2 and V is TRBV4-1, with TRBD2 matching over 9 bases. CDR3 length equals 15 residues. Germline-derived CDR1 and CDR2 are MGHRA and YSYEKL. Trimming cost V 9 bases and J 2 bases; bases outside gene matches: 7. The CDR3 loop reads CARYLTSGNTGELFF. DNA for the CDR3: TGCGCCAGGTATCTGACTAGCGGAAACACCGGGGAGCTGTTTTTT.

This chain links TRBV10-3 with TRBJ1-2, with D tentatively TRBD1 (5 bases). V dropped 5 bases and J dropped 0 bases, with 16 bases sitting between them. The CDR3 has 16 residues. Germline V CDR1 and CDR2: ENHRY, SYGVKD. In DNA form, the CDR3 reads TGTGCCATCAGTAGAACCGGGACGGCTTCTAACTATGGCTACACCTTC. Protein: CAISRTGTASNYGYTF.

This clone was seen a handful of times. Within the sample, other DNA sequences also encode this same CDR3. The chain couples TRBV12-5 to TRBJ1-1; D possibly corresponds to TRBD1 (5 bases). Germline V gene lookup returns CDR1 LGHNT and CDR2 FRNRAP. There are 13 residues in the CDR3. Trimming left V 1 base short and J 5 bases short, with 8 bases between. The CDR3 coding sequence is TGTGCTAGTGGTTTGGCAGGGAATACTGAAGCTTTCTTT. Its protein product is CASGLAGNTEAFF.

This chain joins TRBV11-3 and TRBJ1-1, with a weak D call TRBD1 (5 bases). Deletions cut 3 bases from V and 9 bases from J, with 8 bases between. CDR1 and CDR2 from the germline V gene are SGHNT and YENEEA. The CDR3 has 11 residues. CDR3: CASSLGGKAFF. CDR3 coding DNA: TGTGCCAGCAGCTTGGGGGGGAAAGCTTTCTTT.

The chain uses TRBV6-5 and TRBJ2-7, with 8 bases fitting TRBD1. After removal of 2 bases from V and 2 bases from J, the junction contained 8 bases not matched to a gene. From germline, CDR1 is MNHEY and CDR2 SVGAGI. The CDR3 contains 16 residues. CDR3 region: CASSYRWTGNPYEQYF. The CDR3 nucleotides are TGTGCCAGCAGTTACCGCTGGACAGGGAATCCCTACGAGCAGTACTTC.

The chain employs TRBV5-1 and TRBJ2-2, with TRBD1 matching over 8 bases. The CDR3 extends over 15 amino acids. V was pared by 3 bases and J by 5 bases, with 6 bases of the junction left unmatched. Germline CDR1 and CDR2: SGHRS and YFSETQ. This CDR3 is CASSSRTGQTGELFF. The CDR3, as DNA: TGCGCCAGCAGCTCGCGGACAGGGCAAACCGGGGAGCTGTTTTTT. The complete variable domain, with remaining parts taken from reference TRBV5-1 and TRBJ2-2, reads KAGVTQTPRYLIKTRGQQVTLSCSPISGHRSVSWYQQTPGQGLQFLFEYFSETQRNKGNFPGRFSGRQFSNSRSEMNVSTLELGDSALYLCASSSRTGQTGELFFGEGSRLTVL.

The V and J genes are TRBV7-2 and TRBJ2-5; TRBD2 aligns across 10 bases. The V segment lost 5 bases and the J segment 5 bases; nucleotides outside the gene matches: 8. Germline V gene lookup returns CDR1 SGHTA and CDR2 FQGNSA. This CDR3 is 15 amino acids long. The CDR3 region is CASSLQRGGRETQYF. As DNA, the CDR3 is TGTGCCAGCAGCCTCCAGCGGGGGGGAAGGGAGACCCAGTACTTC.

This chain's CDR3 is CASSLGRGGTDTQYF. CDR3 DNA sequence: TGCGCCAGCAGCCTAGGGAGAGGGGGCACAGATACGCAGTATTTT. The chain employs TRBV5-1 and TRBJ2-3, with D tentatively TRBD1 or TRBD2 (5 bases each). Trimming removed 4 bases at V and 1 base at J, with 13 bases between. Germline CDR1 SGHRS, CDR2 YFSETQ. The CDR3 is 15 residues long.

This rearrangement joins TRBV11-3 to TRBJ1-1; D remains unclear. From germline, CDR1 is SGHNT and CDR2 YENEEA. CDR3 size: 14 residues. Trimming removed 5 bases at V and 0 bases at J, with 10 bases between. The CDR3 is CASSRTAVNTEAFF. The CDR3 bases are TGTGCCAGCAGCCGAACGGCGGTGAACACTGAAGCTTTCTTT.

This sequence joins TRBV6-1 and TRBJ1-4; 7 nucleotides align to TRBD1. The CDR3 runs 13 residues. Germline values: CDR1 MNHNS, CDR2 SASEGT. V gave up 8 bases and J gave up 1 base; unmatched junction bases: 1. The CDR3 DNA reads as TGTGCCAGCCGACAGGGAACTAATGAAAAACTGTTTTTT. Its protein is CASRQGTNEKLFF.

This clone was recorded only once. J is TRBJ2-7 and V is TRBV11-1; 8 bases are a match to TRBD2. Germline V gives CDR1 SGHAT, CDR2 FQDESV (reference sequence). V trimming: 1 base; J trimming: 12 bases; junction bases outside the gene matches: 11. This CDR3 spans 14 amino acids. The CDR3 DNA reads as TGTGCCAGCAGCTTAGATCGGGTTAGCGGGGAGTCGTACTTC. The encoded protein is CASSLDRVSGESYF. The variable domain in full, completed from reference TRBV11-1 and TRBJ2-7, reads EAEVAQSPRYKITEKSQAVAFWCDPISGHATLYWYRQILGQGPELLVQFQDESVVDDSQLPKDRFSAERLKGVDSTLKIQPAELGDSAMYLCASSLDRVSGESYFGPGTRLTVT.

The J gene is TRBJ1-4, the V gene TRBV7-2, with D perhaps TRBD1 (5 bases). The CDR3 is 15 amino acids. The V end lost 5 bases, the J end lost 10 bases, and 20 bases lay between the germline ends. Germline V gene lookup returns CDR1 SGHTA and CDR2 FQGNSA. The CDR3 DNA reads TGTGCCAGCAGCCCTGGTAGCAGGGTTGTTCCAAAACTGTTTTTT. As protein: CASSPGSRVVPKLFF.

The V gene is TRBV5-6, the J gene TRBJ2-3; possible D gene TRBD1, 6 bases. Germline loops: CDR1 SGHDT, CDR2 YYEEEE. Trimming cost V 5 bases and J 3 bases, with 13 bases left between them. The CDR3 covers 14 residues. The CDR3 DNA reads as TGTGCCAGCAGGGTGACAGGCAAAACAGATACGCAGTATTTT. Encoded protein: CASRVTGKTDTQYF.

The V gene is TRBV5-1, the J gene TRBJ2-5, with D tentatively TRBD2 (5 bases). Germline lookup yields CDR1 SGHRS and CDR2 YFSETQ. The V end was cut by 2 bases, the J end by 5 bases, with 10 bases between. This CDR3 contains 13 residues. This chain's CDR3 is CASSFWGAETQYF. CDR3 nucleotide sequence: TGCGCCAGCAGCTTTTGGGGAGCCGAGACCCAGTACTTC.

There are a few counts of this clone. The chain links TRBV4-1 to TRBJ1-1; 12 bases agree with TRBD1. The V segment lost 0 bases and the J segment 8 bases; nucleotides outside the gene matches: 4. The CDR3 sequence is 15 residues long. In germline, CDR1 is MGHRA, CDR2 YSYEKL. For the CDR3, the DNA is TGCGCCAGCAGCCAAGAGGGACAGGGGGCGCGGGAAGCTTTCTTT. Translating it yields CASSQEGQGAREAFF.

J is TRBJ2-7 and V is TRBV7-2; D may match TRBD1 or TRBD2 (5 bases each). V was shortened by 5 bases and J by 4 bases, with 12 bases between the two germline ends. CDR1 is SGHTA and CDR2 is FQGNSA in the germline V gene. The CDR3 length is 13 residues. The CDR3 sequence is CASSPGRIYEQYF. CDR3 nucleotide sequence: TGTGCCAGCAGCCCGGGACGGATATACGAGCAGTACTTC.

This clone appeared once. The chain couples TRBV19 to TRBJ2-7; D might be TRBD1 (6 bases). The germline V and J ends were trimmed by 5 bases and 5 bases, with 10 bases remaining between them. From germline, CDR1 is LNHDA and CDR2 SQIVND (reference sequence). The CDR3 runs to 12 residues. This chain's CDR3 is CASSLQGHEQYF. DNA of the CDR3: TGTGCCAGTAGTTTACAGGGCCACGAGCAGTACTTC.

The chain combines TRBV19 with TRBJ2-2; D is perhaps TRBD1 (6 bases). Germline assignment: CDR1 LNHDA and CDR2 SQIVND (reference sequence). V lost 3 bases, J lost 5 bases, and 10 bases lay in between. The CDR3 is 14 amino acids. CDR3 in amino acids: CASSIIRGTGELFF. The CDR3 coding sequence is TGTGCCAGTAGTATTATTAGGGGGACCGGGGAGCTGTTTTTT. The variable domain in full, completed from reference TRBV19 and TRBJ2-2, reads DGGITQSPKYLFRKEGQNVTLSCEQNLNHDAMYWYRQDPGQGLRLIYYSQIVNDFQKGDIAEGYSVSREKKESFPLTVTSAQKNPTAFYLCASSIIRGTGELFFGEGSRLTVL.

This clone ranks as medium-sized. The chain recombines TRBV2 with TRBJ1-4; TRBD1 agrees at 9 bases. This CDR3 region has 14 residues. V trimming: 3 bases; J trimming: 7 bases; junction bases outside the gene matches: 3. Germline V gene sequence: CDR1 SNHLY, CDR2 FYNNEI. The CDR3 here is CASSDSDRGEKLFF. Here the CDR3 DNA reads TGTGCCAGCAGTGACTCGGACAGGGGTGAAAAACTGTTTTTT.

The chain is built from TRBV25-1 and TRBJ2-2; possible D gene TRBD2, 7 bases. The CDR3 runs to 13 residues. CDR1 and CDR2 (germline): MGHDK, SYGVNS. The V end was cut by 10 bases, the J end by 4 bases, with 13 bases between. The CDR3 nucleotides read TGTGCCACCAGAGGGGGGGGCACCGGGGAGCTGTTTTTT. Its translation: CATRGGGTGELFF.

V and J are TRBV7-2 and TRBJ2-3, with a tentative D call TRBD2 (5 bases). This CDR3 is 13 amino acids long. Germline V gene sequence: CDR1 SGHTA, CDR2 FQGNSA. V was cut by 1 base and J by 5 bases, with 7 bases left in between. CDR3 residues: CASSLVRGDTQYF. The CDR3 coding sequence is TGTGCCAGCAGCTTAGTCCGGGGAGATACGCAGTATTTT.

The chain couples TRBV5-1 to TRBJ2-5, with 8 positions matching TRBD1. The junction had 9 bases not matched to a gene; V was cut back by 6 bases and J by 2 bases. The length of the CDR3 is 15 residues. Germline assignment: CDR1 SGHRS and CDR2 YFSETQ. The CDR3 DNA reads TGCGCCAGCACCGCCGGAGACAGGGGTCAAGAGACCCAGTACTTC. Protein product: CASTAGDRGQETQYF. Full variable domain (rest looked up from reference TRBV5-1 and TRBJ2-5): KAGVTQTPRYLIKTRGQQVTLSCSPISGHRSVSWYQQTPGQGLQFLFEYFSETQRNKGNFPGRFSGRQFSNSRSEMNVSTLELGDSALYLCASTAGDRGQETQYFGPGTRLLVL.

V usage is TRBV15 and J usage is TRBJ2-5; TRBD2 matches 12 bases. The V segment lost 0 bases and the J segment 5 bases; nucleotides outside the gene matches: 7. Looked up from germline, CDR1 is LNHNV and CDR2 is YYDKDF (reference sequence). The CDR3 totals 17 residues. In nucleotides, the CDR3 is TGTGCCACCAGCAGAGATCCCCGACTAGCGGGGGATGAGACCCAGTACTTC. This translates into CATSRDPRLAGDETQYF.

The chain joins TRBV7-6 to TRBJ1-2; a possible D gene is TRBD1 (6 bases). The CDR3 consists of 12 residues. The germline V gene has CDR1 SGHVS and CDR2 FNYEAQ. Trimming took off 5 bases at V and 7 bases at J, with 11 bases between the two ends. As DNA, the CDR3 is TGTGCCAGCAGCCCCACAGGGTTTGGCTACACCTTC. Its protein is CASSPTGFGYTF.